These T cell receptor beta chains were read from a single sample in a study of blood T cells in healthy people across ages. TCRdb itself ran the 5' RACE reads through MiXCR, one entry per CDR3 protein. The sample lists hundreds of thousands of distinct CDR3 sequences, roughly 50% seen once, with approximately 24% in the top ten. Sequences were obtained from blood. The receptor source for this set is a man aged 35 to 55 in good health. CDR3s include the opening cysteine and the closing phenylalanine or tryptophan.

TRBV12-3/TRBV12-4	TRBJ2-2	CASSSREGVGELFF
TRBV7-8	TRBJ1-5	CASSLGHRVRNQPQHF
TRBV6-2/TRBV6-3	.	CASSYRVTYEQYF
TRBV28	TRBJ2-5	CASSLVTRTGSSETQYF
TRBV5-6	TRBJ2-4	CASSLGASGLAKNIQYF
TRBV4-1	TRBJ2-7	CASSQVYPHYEQYF
TRBV28	.	CASSLSATVVYEQYF
TRBV6-4	TRBJ1-6	CASSDSQGSNSPLHF
TRBV7-2	TRBJ2-7	CASSFDTLPYEQYF
TRBV19	TRBJ2-1	CASSIGLNAYNEQFF
TRBV12-5	TRBJ1-2	CASGLREGTGYTF
TRBV7-8	TRBJ2-2	CASSQLRGGLGGELFF
TRBV28	TRBJ1-2	CASMGGYYGYTF
TRBV5-1	TRBJ2-7	CATQRTIPYEQYF
TRBV28	TRBJ1-2	CASRTPGGHGYTF
TRBV12-3/TRBV12-4	TRBJ1-1	CASSLAYGTGTGNTEAFF
TRBV6-5	TRBJ1-1	CASSYWGQDAFF
TRBV20-1	TRBJ2-3	CSAPGRGPSDTQYF
TRBV7-3	TRBJ2-3	CASSRIGASGPSTDTQYF
TRBV12-3/TRBV12-4	TRBJ2-3	CASSLQGSSGDTQYF
TRBV29-1	TRBJ2-5	CNVKDRGHQETQYF
TRBV30	TRBJ1-2	CASNGEGYGYTF
TRBV29-1	TRBJ2-7	CSVAHRDNYEQYF
TRBV29-1	TRBJ2-7	CSVELGGGVYEQYF
TRBV9	.	CASSRGTSGRGYEQYF
TRBV7-3	TRBJ1-1	CASSPSLDTEAFF
TRBV4-1	TRBJ2-2	CASSQSLAGGGELFF
TRBV3-1	TRBJ2-5	CASSQEAGEGETQYF
TRBV4-2	TRBJ2-2	CASSQLAGRSGIGELFF
TRBV9	TRBJ2-5	CASTLLAGGSPNNEQYF
TRBV7-2	TRBJ1-2	CASSLAPTGSYGYTF
TRBV7-8	TRBJ2-5	CASSVTSGVKETQYF
TRBV5-1	TRBJ2-5	CASTEAGVGLETQYF
TRBV29-1	TRBJ2-1	CSAVPIGTGDDHNEQFF
TRBV12-3/TRBV12-4	TRBJ2-2	CASSLVSANTGELFF
TRBV20-1	TRBJ2-3	CSARYRGTDTQYF
TRBV12-3/TRBV12-4	TRBJ2-2	CASTPPGLNTGELFF
TRBV10-3	TRBJ2-1	CAISESTSEQFF
TRBV29-1	TRBJ2-5	CSVDELRETQYF
TRBV12-5	TRBJ2-1	CASYRDTLYNEQFF
TRBV28	TRBJ1-2	CASSLRPPDYGYTF
TRBV7-2	TRBJ2-7	CASARGSGSSYEQYF
TRBV15	TRBJ1-5	CATSREGNQPQHF
TRBV2	TRBJ2-1	CASKGWGSNNEQFF
TRBV15	TRBJ2-5	CATSLQTEAKTQYF
TRBV2	TRBJ2-4	CASRTEILAKNIQYF